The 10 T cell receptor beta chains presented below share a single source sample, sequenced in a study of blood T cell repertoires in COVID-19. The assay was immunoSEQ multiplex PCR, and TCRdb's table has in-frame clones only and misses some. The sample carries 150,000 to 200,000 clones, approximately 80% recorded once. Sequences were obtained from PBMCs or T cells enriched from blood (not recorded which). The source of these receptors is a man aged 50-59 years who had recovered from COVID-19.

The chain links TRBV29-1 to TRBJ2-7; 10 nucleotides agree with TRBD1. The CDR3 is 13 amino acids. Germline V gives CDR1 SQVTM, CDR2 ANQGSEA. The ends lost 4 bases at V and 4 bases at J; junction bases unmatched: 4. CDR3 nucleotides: TGCAGCGTTGCCGGACAGGGGGGTTACGAGCAGTACTTC. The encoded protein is CSVAGQGGYEQYF.

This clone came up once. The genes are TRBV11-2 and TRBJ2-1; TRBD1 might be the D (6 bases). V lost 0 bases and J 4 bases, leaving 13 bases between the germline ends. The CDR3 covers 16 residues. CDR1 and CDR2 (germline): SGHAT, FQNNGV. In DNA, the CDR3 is TGTGCCAGCAGCTTAGATCGTCAGGGGAAGTACAATGAGCAGTTCTTC. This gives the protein CASSLDRQGKYNEQFF. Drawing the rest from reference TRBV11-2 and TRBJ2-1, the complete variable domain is EAGVAQSPRYKIIEKRQSVAFWCNPISGHATLYWYQQILGQGPKLLIQFQNNGVVDDSQLPKDRFSAERLKGVDSTLKIQPAKLEDSAVYLCASSLDRQGKYNEQFFGPGTRLTVL.

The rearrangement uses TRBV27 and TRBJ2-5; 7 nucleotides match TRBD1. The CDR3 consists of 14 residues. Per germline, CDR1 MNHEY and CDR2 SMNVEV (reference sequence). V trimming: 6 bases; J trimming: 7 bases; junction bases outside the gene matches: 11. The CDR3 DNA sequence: TGTGCCAGCAGCCTGGCCGGGACAGCCCGGACCCAGTACTTC. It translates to CASSLAGTARTQYF.

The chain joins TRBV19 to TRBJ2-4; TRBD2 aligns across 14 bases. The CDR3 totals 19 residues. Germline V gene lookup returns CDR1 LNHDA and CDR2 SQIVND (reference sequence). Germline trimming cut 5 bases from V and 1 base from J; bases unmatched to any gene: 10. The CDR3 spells CASSPRTSGGRKAKNIQYF. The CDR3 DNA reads TGTGCCAGTAGTCCGAGGACTAGCGGGGGGCGGAAGGCCAAAAACATTCAGTACTTC.

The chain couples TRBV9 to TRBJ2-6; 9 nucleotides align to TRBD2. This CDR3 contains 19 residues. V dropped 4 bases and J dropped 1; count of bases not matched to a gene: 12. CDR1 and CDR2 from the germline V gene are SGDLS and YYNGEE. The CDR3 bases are TGTGCCAGCAGCCCCGGGGTAGCGGGGGTGCTATCTGGGGCCAACGTCCTGACTTTC. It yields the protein CASSPGVAGVLSGANVLTF. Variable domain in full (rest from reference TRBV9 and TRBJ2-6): DSGVTQTPKHLITATGQRVTLRCSPRSGDLSVYWYQQSLDQGLQFLIQYYNGEERAKGNILERFSAQQFPDLHSELNLSSLELGDSALYFCASSPGVAGVLSGANVLTFGAGSRLTVL.

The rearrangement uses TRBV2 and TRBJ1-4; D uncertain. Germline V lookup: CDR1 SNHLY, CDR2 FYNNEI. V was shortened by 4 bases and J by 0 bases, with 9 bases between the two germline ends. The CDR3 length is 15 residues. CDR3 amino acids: CASSATEATNEKLFF. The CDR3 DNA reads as TGTGCCAGCAGTGCTACCGAGGCAACTAATGAAAAACTGTTTTTT.

CDR3 sequence (DNA): TGTGCCAGCAGCTTACAGCTGGGCGGGGGGGCAGATACGCAGTATTTT. Its protein is CASSLQLGGGADTQYF. This chain links TRBV7-2 with TRBJ2-3; 9 bases are shared with TRBD2. Germline-derived CDR1 and CDR2 are SGHTA and FQGNSA. CDR3 length: 16 residues. V was pared by 2 bases and J by 4 bases, with 7 bases of the junction left unmatched.

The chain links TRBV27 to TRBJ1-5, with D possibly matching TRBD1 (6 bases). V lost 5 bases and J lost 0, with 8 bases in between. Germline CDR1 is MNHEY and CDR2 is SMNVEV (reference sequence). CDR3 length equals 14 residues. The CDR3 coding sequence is TGTGCCAGCAGTACCAGGGGTAGCAATCAGCCCCAGCATTTT. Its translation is CASSTRGSNQPQHF.

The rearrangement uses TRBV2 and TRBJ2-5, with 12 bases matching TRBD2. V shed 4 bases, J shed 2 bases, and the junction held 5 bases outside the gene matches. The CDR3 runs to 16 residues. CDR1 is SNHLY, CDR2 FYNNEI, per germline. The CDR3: CASSAGLAGGQETQYF. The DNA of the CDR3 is TGTGCCAGCAGTGCTGGGCTAGCGGGGGGGCAAGAGACCCAGTACTTC.

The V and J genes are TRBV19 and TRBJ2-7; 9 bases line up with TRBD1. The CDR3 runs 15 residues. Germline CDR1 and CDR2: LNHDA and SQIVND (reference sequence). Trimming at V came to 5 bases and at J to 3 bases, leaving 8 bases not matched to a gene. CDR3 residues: CASSPAGTGSYEQYF. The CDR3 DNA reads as TGTGCCAGTAGTCCGGCCGGGACAGGGAGCTACGAGCAGTACTTC.